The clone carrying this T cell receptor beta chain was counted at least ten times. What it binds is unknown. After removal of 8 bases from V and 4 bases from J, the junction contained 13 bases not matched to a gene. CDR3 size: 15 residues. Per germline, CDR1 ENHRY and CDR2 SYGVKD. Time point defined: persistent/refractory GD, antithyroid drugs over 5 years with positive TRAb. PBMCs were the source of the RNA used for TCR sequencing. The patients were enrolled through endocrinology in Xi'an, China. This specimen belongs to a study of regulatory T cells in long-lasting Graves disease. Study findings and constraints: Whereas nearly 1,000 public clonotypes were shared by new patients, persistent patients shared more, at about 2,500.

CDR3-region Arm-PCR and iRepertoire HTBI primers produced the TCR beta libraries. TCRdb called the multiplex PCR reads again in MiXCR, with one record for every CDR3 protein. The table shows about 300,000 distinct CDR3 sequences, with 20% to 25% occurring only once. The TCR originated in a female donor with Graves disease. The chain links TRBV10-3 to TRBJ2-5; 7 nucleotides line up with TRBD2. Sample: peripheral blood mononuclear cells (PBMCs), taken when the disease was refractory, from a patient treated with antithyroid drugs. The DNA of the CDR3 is TGTGCCATCGCGGGCGGGAGTTCGACCGGAGAGACCCAGTACTTC. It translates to CAIAGGSSTGETQYF.